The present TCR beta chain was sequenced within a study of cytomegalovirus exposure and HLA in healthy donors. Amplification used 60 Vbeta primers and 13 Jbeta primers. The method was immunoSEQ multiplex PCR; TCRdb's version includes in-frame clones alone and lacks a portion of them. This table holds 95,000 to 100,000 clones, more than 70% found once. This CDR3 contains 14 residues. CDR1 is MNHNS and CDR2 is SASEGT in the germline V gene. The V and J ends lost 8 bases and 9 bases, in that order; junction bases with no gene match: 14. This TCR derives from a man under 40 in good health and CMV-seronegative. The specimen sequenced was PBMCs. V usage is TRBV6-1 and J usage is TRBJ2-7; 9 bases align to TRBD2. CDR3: CASESGRTAGWQYF. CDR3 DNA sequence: TGTGCCAGCGAAAGCGGGAGGACCGCCGGATGGCAGTACTTC.